The next 4 T cell receptor beta chains were all read from a single sample in a study of T cells after yellow fever vaccination. TCRdb itself ran the 5' RACE reads through MiXCR, one entry per CDR3 protein. Found here are about 170,000 distinct CDR3 sequences, around 10% of them singletons; the top ten hold 35% to 40%. This material consisted of CD8+ T cells sorted from PBMCs, taken 15 days after the yellow fever booster vaccination. Receptor source: a man aged 18 to 30 who received the YFV17D yellow fever vaccine.

V usage is TRBV7-8 and J usage is TRBJ2-3, with 9 bases aligning to TRBD1. J was trimmed by 0 bases and V by 5 bases; bases with no gene match: 6. CDR1 and CDR2 (germline): SGHVS, FQNEAQ. CDR3 size: 16 residues. The CDR3, as DNA: TGTGCCAGCAGCCACCGGGACAGGGCGAGCACAGATACGCAGTATTTT. This codes for CASSHRDRASTDTQYF. The variable domain in full, completed from reference TRBV7-8 and TRBJ2-3, reads GAGVSQSPRYKVAKRGQDVALRCDPISGHVSLFWYQQALGQGPEFLTYFQNEAQLDKSGLPSDRFFAERPEGSVSTLKIQRTQQEDSAVYLCASSHRDRASTDTQYFGPGTRLTVL.

J is TRBJ2-7 and V is TRBV9; D gene ambiguous. The germline CDR1 and CDR2 sequences are SGDLS and YYNGEE. Trimming removed 0 bases at V and 3 bases at J, with 13 bases between. The CDR3 is made up of 15 amino acids. The CDR3 loop is CASSVGGEINYEQYF. CDR3 in DNA: TGTGCCAGCAGCGTAGGTGGAGAAATAAACTACGAGCAGTACTTC.

This clonotype was counted between two and nine times. The junction departs from germline at one end; a sequencing error may be responsible. V is TRBV12-3 or TRBV12-4 and J is TRBJ2-3; D is perhaps TRBD1 (7 bases). The CDR3 runs 12 residues. CDR3 in DNA: TGTGCCAGCAGTTTGGAGGGGGACAGCCGAGAGTTT. Residues: CASSLEGDSREF.

This clonotype was seen more than once but under ten times. The rearrangement links TRBV7-9 to TRBJ1-5; 10 bases map to TRBD1. The CDR3 covers 15 residues. The V segment lost 1 base and the J segment 6 bases; nucleotides outside the gene matches: 3. Germline CDR1 and CDR2: SEHNR and FQNEAQ (reference sequence). The CDR3, as DNA: TGTGCCAGCAGCTTAGAGGGACAGGGGACTCAGCCCCAGCATTTT. It encodes CASSLEGQGTQPQHF.